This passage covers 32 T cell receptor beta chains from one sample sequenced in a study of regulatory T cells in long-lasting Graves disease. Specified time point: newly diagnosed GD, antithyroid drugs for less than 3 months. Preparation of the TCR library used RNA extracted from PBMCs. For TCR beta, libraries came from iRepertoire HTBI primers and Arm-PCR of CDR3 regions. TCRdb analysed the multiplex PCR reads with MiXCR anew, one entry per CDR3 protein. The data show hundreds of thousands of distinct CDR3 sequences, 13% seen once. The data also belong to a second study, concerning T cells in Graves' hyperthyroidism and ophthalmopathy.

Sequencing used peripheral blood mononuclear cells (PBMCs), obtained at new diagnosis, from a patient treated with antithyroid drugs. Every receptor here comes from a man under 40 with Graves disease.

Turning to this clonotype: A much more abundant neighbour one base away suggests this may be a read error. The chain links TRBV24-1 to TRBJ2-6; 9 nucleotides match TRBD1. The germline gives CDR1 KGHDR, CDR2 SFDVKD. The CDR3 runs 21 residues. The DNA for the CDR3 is TGTGCCACCAGTGATGCATCGGACAGGGGAGTGGGGGGCGCTGGGGCCAACGTCCCGACTTTC. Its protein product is CATSDASDRGVGGAGANVPTF.

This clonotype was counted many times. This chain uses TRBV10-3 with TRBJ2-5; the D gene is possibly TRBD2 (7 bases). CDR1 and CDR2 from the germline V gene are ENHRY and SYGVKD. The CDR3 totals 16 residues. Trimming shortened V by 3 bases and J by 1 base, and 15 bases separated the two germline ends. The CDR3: CAISDQGAGAQETQYF. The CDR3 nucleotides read TGTGCCATCAGTGACCAAGGGGCGGGGGCCCAAGAGACCCAGTACTTC.

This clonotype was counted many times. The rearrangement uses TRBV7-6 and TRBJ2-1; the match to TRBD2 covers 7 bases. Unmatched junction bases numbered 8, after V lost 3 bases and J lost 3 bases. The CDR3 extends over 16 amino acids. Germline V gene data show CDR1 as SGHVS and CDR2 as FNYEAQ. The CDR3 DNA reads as TGTGCCAGCAGCTTGTCGCGGGAGCACGGCTACAATGAGCAGTTCTTC. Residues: CASSLSREHGYNEQFF.

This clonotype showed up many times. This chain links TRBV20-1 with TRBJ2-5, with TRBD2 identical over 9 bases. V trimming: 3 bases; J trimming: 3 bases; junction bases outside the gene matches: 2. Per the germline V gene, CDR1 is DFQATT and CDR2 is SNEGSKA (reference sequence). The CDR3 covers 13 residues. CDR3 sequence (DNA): TGCAGTGCTAGGTTAGCGGGGGAAGAGACCCAGTACTTC. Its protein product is CSARLAGEETQYF.

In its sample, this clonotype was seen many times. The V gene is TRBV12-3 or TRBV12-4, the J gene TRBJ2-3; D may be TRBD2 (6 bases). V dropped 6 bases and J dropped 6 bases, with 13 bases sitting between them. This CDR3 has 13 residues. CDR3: CASRLPSGDTQYF. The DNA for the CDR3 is TGTGCCAGCAGACTACCCAGCGGGGATACGCAGTATTTT.

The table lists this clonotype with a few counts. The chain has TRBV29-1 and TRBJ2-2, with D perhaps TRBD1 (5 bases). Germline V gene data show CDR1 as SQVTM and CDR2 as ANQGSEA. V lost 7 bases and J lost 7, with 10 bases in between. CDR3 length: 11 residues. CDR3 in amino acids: CSASRGGELFF. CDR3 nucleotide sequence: TGCAGCGCCTCAAGGGGCGGGGAGCTGTTTTTT.

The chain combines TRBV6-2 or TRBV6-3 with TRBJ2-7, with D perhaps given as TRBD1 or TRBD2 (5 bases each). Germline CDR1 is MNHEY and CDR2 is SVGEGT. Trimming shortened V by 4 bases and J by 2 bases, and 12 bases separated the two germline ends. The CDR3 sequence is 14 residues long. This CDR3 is CASSWGTLAYEQYF. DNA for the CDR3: TGTGCCAGCAGTTGGGGGACCCTTGCCTACGAGCAGTACTTC.

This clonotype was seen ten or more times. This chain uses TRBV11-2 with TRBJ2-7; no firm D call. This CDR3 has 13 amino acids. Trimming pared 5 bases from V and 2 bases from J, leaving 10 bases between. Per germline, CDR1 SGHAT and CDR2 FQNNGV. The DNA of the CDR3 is TGTGCCAGCAGCAACGAGCTGCCCTACGAGCAGTACTTC. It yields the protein CASSNELPYEQYF.

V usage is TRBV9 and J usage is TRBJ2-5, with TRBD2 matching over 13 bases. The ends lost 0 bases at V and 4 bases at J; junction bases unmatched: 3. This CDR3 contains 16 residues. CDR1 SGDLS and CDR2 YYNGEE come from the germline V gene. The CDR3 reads CASSVVGLAGLETQYF. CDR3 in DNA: TGTGCCAGCAGCGTAGTGGGACTAGCGGGACTAGAGACCCAGTACTTC.

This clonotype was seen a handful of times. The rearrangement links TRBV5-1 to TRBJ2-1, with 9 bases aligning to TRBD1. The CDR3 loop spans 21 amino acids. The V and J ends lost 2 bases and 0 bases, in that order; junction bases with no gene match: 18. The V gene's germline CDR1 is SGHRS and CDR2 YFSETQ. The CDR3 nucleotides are TGCGCCAGCAGCTTTTGGGGACAGGGCCACCTGCGAACAAGCTCCTACAATGAGCAGTTCTTC. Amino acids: CASSFWGQGHLRTSSYNEQFF.

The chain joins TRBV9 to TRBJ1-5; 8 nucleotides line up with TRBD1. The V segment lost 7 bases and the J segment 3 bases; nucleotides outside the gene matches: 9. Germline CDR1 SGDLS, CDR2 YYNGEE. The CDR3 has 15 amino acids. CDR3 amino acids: CASGRTGRDNQPQHF. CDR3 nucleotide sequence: TGTGCCAGCGGTAGGACAGGGAGGGACAATCAGCCCCAGCATTTT.

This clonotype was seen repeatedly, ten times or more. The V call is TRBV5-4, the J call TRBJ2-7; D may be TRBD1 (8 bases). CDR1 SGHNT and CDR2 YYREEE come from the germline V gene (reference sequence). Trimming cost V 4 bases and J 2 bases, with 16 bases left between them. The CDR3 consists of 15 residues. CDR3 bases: TGTGCCAGCAGCACGGGGGGACAGGCTACCTACGAGCAGTACTTC. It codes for CASSTGGQATYEQYF. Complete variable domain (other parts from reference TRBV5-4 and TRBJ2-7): ETGVTQSPTHLIKTRGQQVTLRCSSQSGHNTVSWYQQALGQGPQFIFQYYREEENGRGNFPPRFSGLQFPNYSSELNVNALELDDSALYLCASSTGGQATYEQYFGPGTRLTVT.

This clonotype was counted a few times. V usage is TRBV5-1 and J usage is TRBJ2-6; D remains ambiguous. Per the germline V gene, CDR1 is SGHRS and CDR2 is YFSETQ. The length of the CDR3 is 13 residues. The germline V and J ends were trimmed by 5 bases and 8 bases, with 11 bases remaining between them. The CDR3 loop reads CASSPDRPNVLTF. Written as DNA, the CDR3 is TGCGCCAGCAGTCCGGACCGGCCCAACGTCCTGACTTTC. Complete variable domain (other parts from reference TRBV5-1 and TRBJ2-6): KAGVTQTPRYLIKTRGQQVTLSCSPISGHRSVSWYQQTPGQGLQFLFEYFSETQRNKGNFPGRFSGRQFSNSRSEMNVSTLELGDSALYLCASSPDRPNVLTFGAGSRLTVL.

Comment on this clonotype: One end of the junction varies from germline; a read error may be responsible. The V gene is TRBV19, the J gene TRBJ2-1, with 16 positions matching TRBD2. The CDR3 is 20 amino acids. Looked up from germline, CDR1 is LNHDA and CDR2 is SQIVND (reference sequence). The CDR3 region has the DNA TGTGTCAGTAGTGGCAGAAGGTCCGGGACTAGCGGGAGGGCCGGGGATGAGCAGTTCTTC. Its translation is CVSSGRRSGTSGRAGDEQFF.

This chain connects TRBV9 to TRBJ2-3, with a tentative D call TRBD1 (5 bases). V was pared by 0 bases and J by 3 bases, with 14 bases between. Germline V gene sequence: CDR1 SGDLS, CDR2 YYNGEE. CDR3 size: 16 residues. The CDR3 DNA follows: TGTGCCAGCAGCGTAGGAGCAGGGCCCTTAACAGATACGCAGTATTTT. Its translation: CASSVGAGPLTDTQYF.

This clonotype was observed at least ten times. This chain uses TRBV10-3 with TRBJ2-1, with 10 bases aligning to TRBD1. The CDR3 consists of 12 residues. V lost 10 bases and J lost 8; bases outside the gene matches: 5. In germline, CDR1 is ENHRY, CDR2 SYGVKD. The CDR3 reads CATHGTGDEQFF. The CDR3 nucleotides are TGTGCCACCCACGGGACAGGGGATGAGCAGTTCTTC.

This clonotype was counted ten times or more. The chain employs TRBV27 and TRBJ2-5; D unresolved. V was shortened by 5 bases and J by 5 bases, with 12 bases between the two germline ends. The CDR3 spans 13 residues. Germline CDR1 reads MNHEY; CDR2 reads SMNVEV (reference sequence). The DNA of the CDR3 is TGTGCCAGCAGTGTGACTGTCTGGGAGACCCAGTACTTC. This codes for CASSVTVWETQYF.

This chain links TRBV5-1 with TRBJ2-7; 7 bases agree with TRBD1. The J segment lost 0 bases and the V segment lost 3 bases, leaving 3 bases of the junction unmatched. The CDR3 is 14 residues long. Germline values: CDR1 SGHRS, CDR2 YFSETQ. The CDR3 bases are TGCGCCAGCAGCTATACAGGGGCCTCCTACGAGCAGTACTTC. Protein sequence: CASSYTGASYEQYF.

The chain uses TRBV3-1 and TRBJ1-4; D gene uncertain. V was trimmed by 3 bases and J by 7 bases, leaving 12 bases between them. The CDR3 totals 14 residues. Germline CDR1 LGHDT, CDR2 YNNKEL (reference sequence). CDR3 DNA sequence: TGTGCCAGCAGCCATTCCTCCCCTGGTGAAAAACTGTTTTTT. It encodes CASSHSSPGEKLFF.

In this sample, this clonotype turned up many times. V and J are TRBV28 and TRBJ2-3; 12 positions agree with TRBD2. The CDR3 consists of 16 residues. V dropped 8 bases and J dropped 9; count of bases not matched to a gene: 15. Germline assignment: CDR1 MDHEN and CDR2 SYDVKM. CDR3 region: CASRPPGLAGLSTQYF. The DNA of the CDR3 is TGTGCCAGCCGTCCCCCAGGACTAGCGGGGCTCTCAACGCAGTATTTT.

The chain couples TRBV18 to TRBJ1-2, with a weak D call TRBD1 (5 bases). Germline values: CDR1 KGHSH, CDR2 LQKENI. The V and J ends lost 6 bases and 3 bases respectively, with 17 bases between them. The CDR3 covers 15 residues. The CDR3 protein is CASSPKQTEYYGYTF. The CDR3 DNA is TGTGCCAGCTCCCCCAAACAGACAGAATACTATGGCTACACCTTC. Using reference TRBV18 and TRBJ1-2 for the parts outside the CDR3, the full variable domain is NAGVMQNPRHLVRRRGQEARLRCSPMKGHSHVYWYRQLPEEGLKFMVYLQKENIIDESGMPKERFSAEFPKEGPSILRIQQVVRGDSAAYFCASSPKQTEYYGYTFGSGTRLTVV.

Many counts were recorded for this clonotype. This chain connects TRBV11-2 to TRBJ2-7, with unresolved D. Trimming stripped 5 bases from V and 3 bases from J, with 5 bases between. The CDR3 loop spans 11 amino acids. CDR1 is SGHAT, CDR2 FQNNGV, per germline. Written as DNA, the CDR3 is TGTGCCAGCAGCCTACACTACGAGCAGTACTTC. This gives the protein CASSLHYEQYF.

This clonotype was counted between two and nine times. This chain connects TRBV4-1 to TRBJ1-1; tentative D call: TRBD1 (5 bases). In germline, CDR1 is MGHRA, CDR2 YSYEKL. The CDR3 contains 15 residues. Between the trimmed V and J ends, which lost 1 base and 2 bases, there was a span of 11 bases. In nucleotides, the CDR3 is TGCGCCAGCAGCCAAGCGGGACGGATAAACACTGAAGCTTTCTTT. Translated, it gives CASSQAGRINTEAFF.

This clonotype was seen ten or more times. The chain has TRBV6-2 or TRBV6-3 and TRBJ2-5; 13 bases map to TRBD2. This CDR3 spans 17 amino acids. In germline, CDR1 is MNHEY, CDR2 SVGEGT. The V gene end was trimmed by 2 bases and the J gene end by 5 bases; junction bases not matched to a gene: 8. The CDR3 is CASSYPGLAGVGETQYF. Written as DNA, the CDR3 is TGTGCCAGCAGTTACCCCGGACTAGCGGGAGTCGGGGAGACCCAGTACTTC.

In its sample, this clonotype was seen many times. The CDR3 reads CASSVLSNQPQHF. CDR3 bases: TGTGCCAGCAGCGTTCTGAGCAATCAGCCCCAGCATTTT. This chain uses TRBV11-2 with TRBJ1-5; no clear D. The CDR3 has 13 residues. V was clipped by 5 bases and J by 1 base, with 6 bases between them. Germline CDR1 reads SGHAT; CDR2 reads FQNNGV.

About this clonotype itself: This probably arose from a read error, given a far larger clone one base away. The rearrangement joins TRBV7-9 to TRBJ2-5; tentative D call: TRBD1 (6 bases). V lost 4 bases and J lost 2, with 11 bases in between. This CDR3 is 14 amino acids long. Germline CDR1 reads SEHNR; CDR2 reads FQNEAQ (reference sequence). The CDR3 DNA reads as TGTGCCAGCAGCTACGGGACACTTCAAGAGACCCAGTACTTC. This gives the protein CASSYGTLQETQYF.

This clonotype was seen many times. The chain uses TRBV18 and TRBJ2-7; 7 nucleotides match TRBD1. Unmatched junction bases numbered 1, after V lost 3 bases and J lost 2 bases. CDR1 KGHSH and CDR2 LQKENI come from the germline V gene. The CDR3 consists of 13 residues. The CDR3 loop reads CASSPGQPYEQYF. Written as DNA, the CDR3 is TGTGCCAGCTCACCGGGACAGCCCTACGAGCAGTACTTC.

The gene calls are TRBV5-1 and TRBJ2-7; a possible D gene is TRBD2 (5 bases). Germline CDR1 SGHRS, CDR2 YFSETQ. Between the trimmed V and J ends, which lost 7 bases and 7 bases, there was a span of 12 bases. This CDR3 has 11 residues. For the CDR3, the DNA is TGCGCCAGCGGGGAGTACAATGAGCAGTACTTC. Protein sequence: CASGEYNEQYF.

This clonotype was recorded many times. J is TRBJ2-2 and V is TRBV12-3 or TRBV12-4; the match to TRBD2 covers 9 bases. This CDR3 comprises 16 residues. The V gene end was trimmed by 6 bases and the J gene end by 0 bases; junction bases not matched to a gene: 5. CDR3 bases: TGTGCCAGCAGCCTTGGACTAGCGACGAACACCGGGGAGCTGTTTTTT. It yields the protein CASSLGLATNTGELFF.

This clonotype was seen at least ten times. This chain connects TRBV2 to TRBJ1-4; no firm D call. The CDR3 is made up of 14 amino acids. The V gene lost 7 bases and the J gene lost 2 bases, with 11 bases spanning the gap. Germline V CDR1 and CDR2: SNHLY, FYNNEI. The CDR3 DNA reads TGTGCCAGCATGGTGAGACGCACTAATGAAAAACTGTTTTTT. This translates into CASMVRRTNEKLFF.

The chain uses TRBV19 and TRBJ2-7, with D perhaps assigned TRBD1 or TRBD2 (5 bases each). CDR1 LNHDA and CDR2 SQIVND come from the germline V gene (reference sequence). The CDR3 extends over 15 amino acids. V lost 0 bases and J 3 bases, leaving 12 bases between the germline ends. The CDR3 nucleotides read TGTGCCAGTAGTATAGAAACAGGAGGCTTCTACGAGCAGTACTTC. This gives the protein CASSIETGGFYEQYF. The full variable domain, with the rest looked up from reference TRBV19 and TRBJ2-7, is DGGITQSPKYLFRKEGQNVTLSCEQNLNHDAMYWYRQDPGQGLRLIYYSQIVNDFQKGDIAEGYSVSREKKESFPLTVTSAQKNPTAFYLCASSIETGGFYEQYFGPGTRLTVT.

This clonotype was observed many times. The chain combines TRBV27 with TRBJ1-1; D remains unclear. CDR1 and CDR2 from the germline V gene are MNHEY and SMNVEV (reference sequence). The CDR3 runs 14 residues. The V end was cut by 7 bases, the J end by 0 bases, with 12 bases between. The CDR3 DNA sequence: TGTGCCAGCACCCAACACAAAATGAACACTGAAGCTTTCTTT. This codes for CASTQHKMNTEAFF.